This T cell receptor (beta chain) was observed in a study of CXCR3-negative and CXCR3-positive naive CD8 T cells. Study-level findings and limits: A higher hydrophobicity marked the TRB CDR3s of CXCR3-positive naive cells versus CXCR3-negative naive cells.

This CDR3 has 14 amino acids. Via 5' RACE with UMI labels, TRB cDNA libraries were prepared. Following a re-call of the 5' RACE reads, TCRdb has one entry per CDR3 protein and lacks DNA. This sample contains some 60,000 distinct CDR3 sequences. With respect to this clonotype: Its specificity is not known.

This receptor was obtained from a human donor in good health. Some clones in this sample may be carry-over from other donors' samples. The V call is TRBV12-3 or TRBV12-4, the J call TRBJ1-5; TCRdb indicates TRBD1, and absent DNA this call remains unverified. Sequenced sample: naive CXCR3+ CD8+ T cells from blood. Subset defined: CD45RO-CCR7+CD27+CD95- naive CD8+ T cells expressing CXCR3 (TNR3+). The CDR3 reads CASSFGGTNQPQHF.